The clone carrying this T cell receptor (beta chain) was seen more than once but under ten times. What it binds is unknown. The data were taken from a study of glioma-infiltrating T cells. Study outcomes and limitations: Patients with low tissue-blood divergence carried a signature set of shared blood CDR3 motifs.

TCR alpha and beta CDR3 regions were amplified from RNA using iRepertoire nested multiplex PCR. TCRdb passed the multiplex PCR reads through MiXCR, listing each CDR3 protein once. Found here are roughly 350,000 distinct CDR3 sequences, around 38% of them singletons; the top ten hold around 12%. The V and J ends lost 3 bases and 5 bases respectively, with 16 bases between them. Germline assignment: CDR1 MDHEN and CDR2 SYDVKM. CDR3 length equals 16 residues. The TCR originated in a human donor with low-grade glioma or glioblastoma, undergoing nonglioma brain surgery, or in good health (not recorded which). The chain combines TRBV28 with TRBJ2-2; D gene unclear. Sequencing was performed on glioma tissue, nonneoplastic brain tissue, or PBMCs (not recorded which). CDR3 nucleotides: TGTGCCAGCAGTTTGGTCAACGCGGCCGTAACCGGGGAGCTGTTTTTT. Amino acid sequence: CASSLVNAAVTGELFF.